Following are 29 T cell receptor beta chains from one sample sequenced in a study of control samples from healthy donors and cancer patients. Sequencing was performed with immunoSEQ multiplex PCR; in TCRdb, only in-frame clones are kept and a portion is missing. The data show about 160,000 clones, 94% seen once. The specimen sequenced was blood. All receptors come from a woman in her thirties or forties in good health.

The chain uses TRBV9 and TRBJ2-2; unclear D gene. CDR1 and CDR2 (germline): SGDLS, YYNGEE. This CDR3 comprises 16 residues. With 0 bases removed from V and 1 base from J, the gap between germline ends came to 10 bases. The CDR3 nucleotides read TGTGCCAGCAGCGTAGATCGTCCGATGAACACCGGGGAGCTGTTTTTT. Its translation is CASSVDRPMNTGELFF. The complete variable domain, with remaining parts taken from reference TRBV9 and TRBJ2-2, reads DSGVTQTPKHLITATGQRVTLRCSPRSGDLSVYWYQQSLDQGLQFLIQYYNGEERAKGNILERFSAQQFPDLHSELNLSSLELGDSALYFCASSVDRPMNTGELFFGEGSRLTVL.

Written as DNA, the CDR3 is TGTGCCAGCAGCAGTCGGACAGAAGGAAATGAGCAGTTCTTC. Its protein product is CASSSRTEGNEQFF. The chain is built from TRBV5-4 and TRBJ2-1; maybe TRBD1 (6 bases). CDR3 length: 14 amino acids. Trimming pared 4 bases from V and 7 bases from J, leaving 15 bases between. CDR1 is SGHNT and CDR2 is YYREEE in the germline V gene (reference sequence).

This chain uses TRBV11-2 with TRBJ2-1, with TRBD2 matching over 7 bases. The V gene end was trimmed by 0 bases and the J gene end by 0 bases; junction bases not matched to a gene: 5. The CDR3 is 17 residues long. Germline V gene sequence: CDR1 SGHAT, CDR2 FQNNGV. Here the CDR3 DNA reads TGTGCCAGCAGCTTAGAAGCGGGGCTCCGCTCCTACAATGAGCAGTTCTTC. Translated, it gives CASSLEAGLRSYNEQFF.

The CDR3 DNA follows: TGTGCCTGGAGCCCCGGGGGTACAGGGACTCAGCCCCAGCATTTT. It yields the protein CAWSPGGTGTQPQHF. The chain combines TRBV30 with TRBJ1-5; TRBD1 might be the D (6 bases). CDR1 GTSNPN and CDR2 SVGIG come from the germline V gene (reference sequence). The CDR3 has 15 amino acids. Between the trimmed V and J ends, which lost 3 bases and 6 bases, there was a span of 18 bases. Complete variable domain (other parts from reference TRBV30 and TRBJ1-5): SQTIHQWPATLVQPVGSPLSLECTVEGTSNPNLYWYRQAAGRGLQLLFYSVGIGQISSEVPQNLSASRPQDRQFILSSKKLLLSDSGFYLCAWSPGGTGTQPQHFGDGTRLSIL.

This chain joins TRBV27 and TRBJ1-4, with D uncertain. Trimming took 3 bases from V and 6 from J, leaving 8 bases between them. CDR3 length: 13 residues. Germline CDR1 reads MNHEY; CDR2 reads SMNVEV (reference sequence). The CDR3 coding sequence is TGTGCCAGCAGTTTGTACCCTGATGAAAAACTGTTTTTT. This encodes CASSLYPDEKLFF.

The chain has TRBV19 and TRBJ1-2, with D possibly being TRBD1 (5 bases). Germline loops: CDR1 LNHDA, CDR2 SQIVND (reference sequence). V was cut by 0 bases and J by 7 bases, with 18 bases left in between. This CDR3 is 16 amino acids long. The CDR3 DNA reads as TGTGCCAGTAGTATAGATCGCGGCAGGGTCAATGGTGGCTACACCTTC. It translates to CASSIDRGRVNGGYTF.

This chain joins TRBV28 and TRBJ2-7; either TRBD1 or TRBD2 may fit D (6 bases each). The CDR3 runs to 18 residues. Per germline, CDR1 MDHEN and CDR2 SYDVKM. Trimming left V 1 base short and J 4 bases short, with 23 bases between. CDR3 DNA sequence: TGTGCCAGCAGTTTATATCGGATTGCGGCGGGACATTGGTACGAGCAGTACTTC. As protein: CASSLYRIAAGHWYEQYF.

Regarding this clone: Other DNA variants within this sample encode the same CDR3. CDR3 amino acids: CASSLGGTGGNEQYF. CDR3 nucleotides: TGCGCCAGCAGCTTGGGGGGGACAGGGGGGAACGAGCAGTACTTC. This chain connects TRBV5-1 to TRBJ2-7; 11 nucleotides align to TRBD1. V was clipped by 0 bases and J by 5 bases; unmatched bases: 4. The V gene's germline CDR1 is SGHRS and CDR2 YFSETQ. This CDR3 has 15 amino acids.

The rearrangement joins TRBV7-2 to TRBJ2-7; D gene uncertain. Trimming took 2 bases from V and 2 from J, leaving 13 bases between them. Per the germline V gene, CDR1 is SGHTA and CDR2 is FQGNSA. The CDR3 has 15 amino acids. In DNA form, the CDR3 reads TGTGCCAGCAGCTTAACGGATGGCCGAACCTACGAGCAGTACTTC. It is translated as CASSLTDGRTYEQYF.

The rearrangement joins TRBV4-2 to TRBJ1-2; D call uncertain. Germline assignment: CDR1 LGHNA and CDR2 YNFKEQ. Trimming removed 1 base at V and 7 bases at J, with 7 bases between. The CDR3 sequence is 12 residues long. CDR3 region: CASSQASVGYTF. As DNA, the CDR3 is TGTGCCAGCAGCCAAGCTTCGGTTGGCTACACCTTC.

This clone was detected only a few times. The V gene is TRBV27, the J gene TRBJ1-5; unclear D gene. The ends were cut back, 0 bases at V and 5 bases at J, with 14 bases in the middle. There are 16 residues in the CDR3. The germline gives CDR1 MNHEY, CDR2 SMNVEV (reference sequence). CDR3 sequence (DNA): TGTGCCAGCAGTTTATCATGGGGAGGGATTTATCAGCCCCAGCATTTT. It yields the protein CASSLSWGGIYQPQHF.

The chain combines TRBV4-3 with TRBJ1-2; 9 nucleotides align to TRBD1. The CDR3 is 16 residues long. Trimming took 0 bases from V and 2 from J; bases not matched to a gene: 4. The V gene's germline CDR1 is LGHNA and CDR2 YSLEER. This chain's CDR3 is CASSQDTGQGNYGYTF. The CDR3 nucleotides are TGCGCCAGCAGCCAAGATACTGGACAGGGGAACTATGGCTACACCTTC.

The chain has TRBV11-2 and TRBJ1-2; D might be TRBD1 (5 bases). This CDR3 comprises 14 residues. Germline V CDR1 and CDR2: SGHAT, FQNNGV. V lost 4 bases to trimming and J lost 2 bases, with 11 bases between them. CDR3 in amino acids: CASSYGTANYGYTF. In DNA, the CDR3 is TGTGCCAGCAGCTACGGGACGGCGAACTATGGCTACACCTTC. Combining the CDR3 with reference TRBV11-2 and TRBJ1-2 gives the whole variable domain EAGVAQSPRYKIIEKRQSVAFWCNPISGHATLYWYQQILGQGPKLLIQFQNNGVVDDSQLPKDRFSAERLKGVDSTLKIQPAKLEDSAVYLCASSYGTANYGYTFGSGTRLTVV.

V usage is TRBV30 and J usage is TRBJ2-1, with 8 bases matching TRBD1. The CDR3 is made up of 14 amino acids. Germline V CDR1 and CDR2: GTSNPN, SVGIG (reference sequence). Trimming cost V 5 bases and J 3 bases; bases outside gene matches: 6. CDR3 sequence (DNA): TGTGCCTGGGGAGACAGGGGAGTCTACAATGAGCAGTTCTTC. It encodes CAWGDRGVYNEQFF.

The chain is built from TRBV14 and TRBJ2-7, with unresolved D. This CDR3 comprises 14 residues. V lost 0 bases and J 5 bases, leaving 11 bases between the germline ends. Germline CDR1 is SGHDN and CDR2 is FVKESK. The CDR3 DNA follows: TGTGCCAGCAGCCAAGAGATTGAGTTCCACGAGCAGTACTTC. It is translated as CASSQEIEFHEQYF.

The chain links TRBV3-1 (or the pseudogene TRBV3-2) to TRBJ1-1, with a tentative D call TRBD1 (6 bases). Trimming took 2 bases from V and 6 from J, leaving 16 bases between them. The CDR3 runs to 15 residues. The germline V gene has CDR1 LGHDT and CDR2 YNNKEL (reference sequence). CDR3 sequence: CASSQKGQGKSEAFF. In nucleotides, the CDR3 is TGTGCCAGCAGCCAAAAGGGGCAGGGGAAATCTGAAGCTTTCTTT.

Only one count was recorded for this clone. The chain couples TRBV10-3 to TRBJ1-1; D unresolved. In germline, CDR1 is ENHRY, CDR2 SYGVKD. Between the trimmed V and J ends, which lost 7 bases and 0 bases, there was a span of 9 bases. The CDR3 contains 13 residues. The CDR3 DNA is TGTGCCATCAAGGAGTTCATGAACACTGAAGCTTTCTTT. Its protein is CAIKEFMNTEAFF.

This rearrangement joins TRBV7-9 to TRBJ2-3; 13 bases map to TRBD2. Germline CDR1 is SEHNR and CDR2 is FQNEAQ (reference sequence). The CDR3 length is 15 residues. V lost 5 bases, J lost 4 bases, and 3 bases stayed unmatched. The CDR3 nucleotides read TGTGCCAGCAGCATTGGACTAGCGGGAGCAGATACGCAGTATTTT. It encodes CASSIGLAGADTQYF.

This clone showed up just once. The chain has TRBV4-3 and TRBJ2-3, with 7 bases lining up with TRBD1. Germline V CDR1 and CDR2: LGHNA, YSLEER. V was pared by 1 base and J by 7 bases, with 11 bases of the junction left unmatched. The CDR3 runs to 16 residues. CDR3 in DNA: TGCGCCAGCAGCCAAGCCCGGGACAGTATTTTTTATACGCAGTATTTT. Translating it yields CASSQARDSIFYTQYF.

The chain carries TRBV3-1 (or the pseudogene TRBV3-2) and TRBJ1-1; TRBD1 matches 9 bases. Germline assignment: CDR1 LGHDT and CDR2 YNNKEL (reference sequence). The J segment lost 5 bases and the V segment lost 4 bases, leaving 5 bases of the junction unmatched. The CDR3 is made up of 14 amino acids. CDR3 residues: CASSLNRGPTEAFF. The CDR3, as DNA: TGTGCCAGCAGCCTTAACAGGGGGCCGACTGAAGCTTTCTTT.

This rearrangement joins TRBV19 to TRBJ2-2; D ambiguous. The CDR3 contains 13 residues. V was trimmed by 2 bases and J by 6 bases, leaving 7 bases between them. Per germline, CDR1 LNHDA and CDR2 SQIVND (reference sequence). CDR3 amino acids: CASSIRFPGELFF. The CDR3 DNA reads as TGTGCCAGTAGTATAAGGTTCCCCGGGGAGCTGTTTTTT.

J is TRBJ2-3 and V is TRBV9; D possibly corresponds to TRBD2 (6 bases). The germline V gene has CDR1 SGDLS and CDR2 YYNGEE. The CDR3 is made up of 14 amino acids. Deletions cut 4 bases from V and 7 bases from J, with 16 bases between. CDR3 bases: TGTGCCAGCAGCTCCTGGGATGGCGGGAATACGCAGTATTTT. It translates to CASSSWDGGNTQYF.

V usage is TRBV30 and J usage is TRBJ2-1, with 10 nucleotides matching TRBD2. CDR1 GTSNPN and CDR2 SVGIG come from the germline V gene (reference sequence). V lost 2 bases, J lost 6 bases, and 4 bases stayed unmatched. The CDR3 is made up of 14 amino acids. The CDR3 region has the DNA TGTGCCTGGAGTATACTAGCGGGAAGCAATGAGCAGTTCTTC. Its translation is CAWSILAGSNEQFF. The variable domain in full, completed from reference TRBV30 and TRBJ2-1, reads SQTIHQWPATLVQPVGSPLSLECTVEGTSNPNLYWYRQAAGRGLQLLFYSVGIGQISSEVPQNLSASRPQDRQFILSSKKLLLSDSGFYLCAWSILAGSNEQFFGPGTRLTVL.

The V and J genes are TRBV30 and TRBJ2-2; 9 bases are shared with TRBD1. With 3 bases clipped from V and 8 bases from J, the junction kept 7 bases outside the gene matches. Germline values: CDR1 GTSNPN, CDR2 SVGIG (reference sequence). CDR3 length: 14 residues. The CDR3 sequence: CAWSQGQGWGELFF. CDR3 nucleotides: TGTGCCTGGAGCCAAGGACAGGGGTGGGGGGAGCTGTTTTTT.

The genes are TRBV4-3 and TRBJ1-1; TRBD1 is a possible D gene (5 bases). From germline, CDR1 is LGHNA and CDR2 YSLEER. The CDR3 runs 14 residues. V lost 3 bases, J lost 2 bases, and 10 bases lay in between. CDR3 sequence reads: CASSHIGTNTEAFF. The CDR3 bases are TGCGCCAGCAGCCACATAGGGACCAACACTGAAGCTTTCTTT.

The CDR3 nucleotides are TGTGCCAGCAGTTACCCTTCCAGGTACAATGAGCAGTTCTTC. Translation gives CASSYPSRYNEQFF. J is TRBJ2-1 and V is TRBV6-6; D ambiguous. Trimming pared 2 bases from V and 4 bases from J, leaving 9 bases between. The CDR3 is 14 residues long. Germline V gives CDR1 MNHNY, CDR2 SVGAGI (reference sequence).

This clone showed up just once. The V call is TRBV5-1, the J call TRBJ1-5, with D tentatively TRBD1 (5 bases). V was clipped by 0 bases and J by 7 bases, with 8 bases between them. The CDR3 sequence is 13 residues long. CDR1 and CDR2 (germline): SGHRS, YFSETQ. The CDR3 DNA reads as TGCGCCAGCAGCTTGGAGGGGTGGCAGCCCCAGCATTTT. Translated: CASSLEGWQPQHF.

The chain carries TRBV14 and TRBJ1-3, with a possible D match to TRBD1 (5 bases). From germline, CDR1 is SGHDN and CDR2 FVKESK. The CDR3 has 16 residues. The V gene lost 2 bases and the J gene lost 0 bases, with 11 bases spanning the gap. The CDR3 protein is CASSQPGTFSGNTIYF. CDR3 bases: TGTGCCAGCAGCCAACCCGGGACTTTCTCTGGAAACACCATATATTTT. Combining the CDR3 with reference TRBV14 and TRBJ1-3 gives the whole variable domain EAGVTQFPSHSVIEKGQTVTLRCDPISGHDNLYWYRRVMGKEIKFLLHFVKESKQDESGMPNNRFLAERTGGTYSTLKVQPAELEDSGVYFCASSQPGTFSGNTIYFGEGSWLTVV.

The V gene is TRBV10-3, the J gene TRBJ2-5, with D hard to call. The ends were cut back, 6 bases at V and 1 base at J, with 9 bases in the middle. CDR3 length equals 13 residues. From germline, CDR1 is ENHRY and CDR2 SYGVKD. The DNA for the CDR3 is TGTGCCATCAGGTCCGATACCCAAGAGACCCAGTACTTC. This translates into CAIRSDTQETQYF.